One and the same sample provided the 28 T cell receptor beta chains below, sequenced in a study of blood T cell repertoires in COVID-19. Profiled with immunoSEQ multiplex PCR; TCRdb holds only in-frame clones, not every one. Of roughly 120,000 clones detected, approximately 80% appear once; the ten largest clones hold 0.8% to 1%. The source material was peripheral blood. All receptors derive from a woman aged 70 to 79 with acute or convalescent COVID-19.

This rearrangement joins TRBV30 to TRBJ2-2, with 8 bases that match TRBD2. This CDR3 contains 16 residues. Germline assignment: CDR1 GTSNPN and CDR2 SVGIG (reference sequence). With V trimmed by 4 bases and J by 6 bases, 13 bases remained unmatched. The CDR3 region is CAWNLLRKREPGELFF. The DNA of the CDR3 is TGTGCCTGGAATCTACTAAGAAAGCGGGAGCCCGGGGAGCTGTTTTTT.

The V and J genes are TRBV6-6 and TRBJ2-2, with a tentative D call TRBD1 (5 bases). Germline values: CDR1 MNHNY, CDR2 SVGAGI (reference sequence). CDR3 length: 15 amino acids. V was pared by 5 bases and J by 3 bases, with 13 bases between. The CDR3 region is CASSQSRADTGELFF. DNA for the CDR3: TGTGCCAGCAGTCAATCCAGGGCGGACACCGGGGAGCTGTTTTTT.

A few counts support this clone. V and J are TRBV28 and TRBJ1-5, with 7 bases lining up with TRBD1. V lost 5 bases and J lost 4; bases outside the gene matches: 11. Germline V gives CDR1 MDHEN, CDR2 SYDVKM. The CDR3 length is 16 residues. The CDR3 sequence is CASSRADRDPNQPQHF. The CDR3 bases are TGTGCCAGCAGTCGAGCTGACAGGGACCCTAATCAGCCCCAGCATTTT.

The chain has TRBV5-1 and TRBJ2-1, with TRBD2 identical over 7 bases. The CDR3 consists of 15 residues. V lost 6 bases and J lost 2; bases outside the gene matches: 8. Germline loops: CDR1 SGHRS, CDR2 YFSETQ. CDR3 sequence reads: CASTNDGTTYNEQFF. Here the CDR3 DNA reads TGCGCCAGCACCAACGACGGGACTACCTACAATGAGCAGTTCTTC. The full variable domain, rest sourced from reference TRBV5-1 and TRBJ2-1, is KAGVTQTPRYLIKTRGQQVTLSCSPISGHRSVSWYQQTPGQGLQFLFEYFSETQRNKGNFPGRFSGRQFSNSRSEMNVSTLELGDSALYLCASTNDGTTYNEQFFGPGTRLTVL.

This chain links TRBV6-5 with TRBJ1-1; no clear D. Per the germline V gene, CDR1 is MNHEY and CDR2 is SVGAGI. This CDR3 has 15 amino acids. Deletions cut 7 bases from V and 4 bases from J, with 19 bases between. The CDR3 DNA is TGTGCCAGCACCCTCCTGAGAGGAGGTATCACTGAAGCTTTCTTT. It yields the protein CASTLLRGGITEAFF.

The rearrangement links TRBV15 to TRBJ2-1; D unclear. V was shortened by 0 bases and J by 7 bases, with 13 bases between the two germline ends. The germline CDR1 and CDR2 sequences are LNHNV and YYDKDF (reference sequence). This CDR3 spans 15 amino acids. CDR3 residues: CATSRDNLETNEQFF. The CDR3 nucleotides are TGTGCCACCAGCAGAGATAACCTAGAAACGAATGAGCAGTTCTTC.

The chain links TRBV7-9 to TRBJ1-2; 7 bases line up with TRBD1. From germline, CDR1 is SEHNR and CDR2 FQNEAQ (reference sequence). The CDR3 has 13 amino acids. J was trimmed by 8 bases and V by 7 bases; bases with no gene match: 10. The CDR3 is CASTLPGGEGYTF. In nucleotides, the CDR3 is TGTGCCAGCACCCTGCCAGGGGGAGAAGGCTACACCTTC.

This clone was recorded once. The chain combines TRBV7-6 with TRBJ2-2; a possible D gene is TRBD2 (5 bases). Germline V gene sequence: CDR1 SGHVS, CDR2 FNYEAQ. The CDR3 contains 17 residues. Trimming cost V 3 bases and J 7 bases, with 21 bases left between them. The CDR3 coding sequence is TGTGCCAGCAGCTTGAGAGCAGCGGAACAAGCTATCGGGGAGCTGTTTTTT. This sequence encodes CASSLRAAEQAIGELFF.

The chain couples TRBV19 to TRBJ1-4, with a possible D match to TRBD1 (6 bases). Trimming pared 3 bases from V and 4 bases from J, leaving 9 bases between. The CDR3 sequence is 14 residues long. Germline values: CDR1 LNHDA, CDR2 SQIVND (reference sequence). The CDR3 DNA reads TGTGCCAGTAGTATTCTGGACAGTAATGAAAAACTGTTTTTT. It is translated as CASSILDSNEKLFF. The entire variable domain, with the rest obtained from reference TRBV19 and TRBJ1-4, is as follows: DGGITQSPKYLFRKEGQNVTLSCEQNLNHDAMYWYRQDPGQGLRLIYYSQIVNDFQKGDIAEGYSVSREKKESFPLTVTSAQKNPTAFYLCASSILDSNEKLFFGSGTQLSVL.

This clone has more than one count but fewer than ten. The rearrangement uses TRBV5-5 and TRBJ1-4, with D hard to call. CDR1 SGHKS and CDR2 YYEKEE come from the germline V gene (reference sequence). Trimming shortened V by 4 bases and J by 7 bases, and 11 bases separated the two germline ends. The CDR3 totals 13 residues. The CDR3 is CASSLAEREKLFF. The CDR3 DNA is TGTGCCAGCAGCCTCGCGGAACGTGAAAAACTGTTTTTT. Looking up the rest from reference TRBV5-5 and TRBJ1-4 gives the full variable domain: DAGVTQSPTHLIKTRGQQVTLRCSPISGHKSVSWYQQVLGQGPQFIFQYYEKEERGRGNFPDRFSARQFPNYSSELNVNALLLGDSALYLCASSLAEREKLFFGSGTQLSVL.

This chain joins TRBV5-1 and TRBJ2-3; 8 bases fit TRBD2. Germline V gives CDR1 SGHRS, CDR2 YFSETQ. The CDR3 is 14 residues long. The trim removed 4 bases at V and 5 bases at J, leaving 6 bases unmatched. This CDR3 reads CASSQFTSGDTQYF. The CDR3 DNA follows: TGCGCCAGCAGCCAGTTCACTAGCGGAGATACGCAGTATTTT.

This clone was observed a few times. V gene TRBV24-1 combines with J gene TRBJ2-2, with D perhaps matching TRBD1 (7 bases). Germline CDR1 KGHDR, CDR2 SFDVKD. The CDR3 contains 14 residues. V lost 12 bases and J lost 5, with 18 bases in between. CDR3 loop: CASSEQGRTGELFF. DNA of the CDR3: TGTGCCTCCTCCGAACAGGGGAGGACCGGGGAGCTGTTTTTT.

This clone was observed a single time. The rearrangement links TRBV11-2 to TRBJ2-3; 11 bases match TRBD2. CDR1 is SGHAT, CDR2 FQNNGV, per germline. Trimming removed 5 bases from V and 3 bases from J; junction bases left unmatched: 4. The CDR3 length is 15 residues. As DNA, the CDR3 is TGTGCCAGCAGCCTCGGGACTAGCGGAACAGATACGCAGTATTTT. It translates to CASSLGTSGTDTQYF.

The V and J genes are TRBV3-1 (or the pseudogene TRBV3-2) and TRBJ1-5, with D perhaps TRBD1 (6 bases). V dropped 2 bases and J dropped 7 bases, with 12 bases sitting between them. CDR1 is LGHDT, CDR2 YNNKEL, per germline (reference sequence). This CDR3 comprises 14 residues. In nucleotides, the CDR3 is TGTGCCAGCAGCCAACGCGGACAGCTACAGCCCCAGCATTTT. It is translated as CASSQRGQLQPQHF.

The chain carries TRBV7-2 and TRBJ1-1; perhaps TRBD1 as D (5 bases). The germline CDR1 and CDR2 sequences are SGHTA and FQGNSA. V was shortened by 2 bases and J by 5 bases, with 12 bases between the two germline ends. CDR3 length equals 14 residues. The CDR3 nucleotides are TGTGCCAGCAGCTTAAATTTTCGGGGGACTGAAGCTTTCTTT. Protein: CASSLNFRGTEAFF.

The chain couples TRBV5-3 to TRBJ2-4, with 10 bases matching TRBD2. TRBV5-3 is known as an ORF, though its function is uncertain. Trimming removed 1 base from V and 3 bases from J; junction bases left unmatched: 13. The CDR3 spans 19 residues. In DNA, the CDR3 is TGTGCCAGAAGCTTGTCAGGTACTAGCGGGAAATTGGACAAAAACATTCAGTACTTC. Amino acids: CARSLSGTSGKLDKNIQYF.

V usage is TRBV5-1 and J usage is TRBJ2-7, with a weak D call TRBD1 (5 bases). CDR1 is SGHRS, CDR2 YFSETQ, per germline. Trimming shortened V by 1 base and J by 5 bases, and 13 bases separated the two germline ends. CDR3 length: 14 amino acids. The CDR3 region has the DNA TGCGCCAGCAGCTTGACAGGTTCGACGAACGAGCAGTACTTC. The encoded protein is CASSLTGSTNEQYF.

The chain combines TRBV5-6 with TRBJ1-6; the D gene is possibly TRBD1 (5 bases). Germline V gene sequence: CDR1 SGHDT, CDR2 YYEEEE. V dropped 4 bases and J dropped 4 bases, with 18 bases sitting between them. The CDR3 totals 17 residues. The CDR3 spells CASSTGLGGLYNSPLHF. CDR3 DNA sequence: TGTGCCAGCAGCACGGGGTTGGGGGGTTTATATAATTCACCCCTCCACTTT.

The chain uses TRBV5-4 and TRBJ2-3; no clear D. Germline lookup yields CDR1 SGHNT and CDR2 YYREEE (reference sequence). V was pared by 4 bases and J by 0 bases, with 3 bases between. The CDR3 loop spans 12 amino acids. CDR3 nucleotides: TGTGCCAGCAGCCCGAGCACAGATACGCAGTATTTT. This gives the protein CASSPSTDTQYF.

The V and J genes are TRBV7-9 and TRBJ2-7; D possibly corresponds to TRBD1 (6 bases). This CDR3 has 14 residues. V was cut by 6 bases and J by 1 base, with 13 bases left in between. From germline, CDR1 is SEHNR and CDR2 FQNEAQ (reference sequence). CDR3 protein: CASSEGTPSYEQYF. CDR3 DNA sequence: TGTGCCAGCAGTGAGGGGACACCGTCCTACGAGCAGTACTTC.

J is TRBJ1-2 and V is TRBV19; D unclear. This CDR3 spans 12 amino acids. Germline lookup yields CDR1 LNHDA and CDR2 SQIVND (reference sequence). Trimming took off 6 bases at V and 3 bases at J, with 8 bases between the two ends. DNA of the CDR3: TGTGCCAGTAGAAGAGGTGACTATGGCTACACCTTC. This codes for CASRRGDYGYTF.

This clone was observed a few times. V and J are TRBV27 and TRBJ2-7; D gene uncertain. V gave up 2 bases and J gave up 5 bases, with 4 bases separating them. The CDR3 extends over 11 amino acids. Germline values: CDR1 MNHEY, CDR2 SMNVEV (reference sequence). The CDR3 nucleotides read TGTGCCAGCAGTTTAGGGCACGAGCAGTACTTC. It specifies CASSLGHEQYF.

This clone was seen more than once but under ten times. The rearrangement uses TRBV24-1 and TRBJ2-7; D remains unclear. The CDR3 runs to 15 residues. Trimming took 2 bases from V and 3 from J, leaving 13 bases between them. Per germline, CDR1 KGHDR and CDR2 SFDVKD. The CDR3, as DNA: TGTGCCACCAGTGATTCTGAGGAGTTTCGCTACGAGCAGTACTTC. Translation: CATSDSEEFRYEQYF.

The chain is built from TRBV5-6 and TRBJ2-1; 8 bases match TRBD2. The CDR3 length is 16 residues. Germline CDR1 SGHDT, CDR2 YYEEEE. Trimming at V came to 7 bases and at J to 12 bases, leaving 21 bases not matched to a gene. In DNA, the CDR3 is TGTGCCAGCGAGGAATCCGGGACTAGGTCCGCAGAAAGGCAGTTCTTC. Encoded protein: CASEESGTRSAERQFF.

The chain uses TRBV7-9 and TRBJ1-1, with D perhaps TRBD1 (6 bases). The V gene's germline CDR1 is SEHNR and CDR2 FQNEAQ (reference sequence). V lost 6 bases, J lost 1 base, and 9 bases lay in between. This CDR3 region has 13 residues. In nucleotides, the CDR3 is TGTGCCAGCAGTCGACAGGAGAACACTGAAGCTTTCTTT. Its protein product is CASSRQENTEAFF. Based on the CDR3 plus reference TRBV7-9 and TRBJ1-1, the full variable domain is DTGVSQNPRHKITKRGQNVTFRCDPISEHNRLYWYRQTLGQGPEFLTYFQNEAQLEKSRLLSDRFSAERPKGSFSTLEIQRTEQGDSAMYLCASSRQENTEAFFGQGTRLTVV.

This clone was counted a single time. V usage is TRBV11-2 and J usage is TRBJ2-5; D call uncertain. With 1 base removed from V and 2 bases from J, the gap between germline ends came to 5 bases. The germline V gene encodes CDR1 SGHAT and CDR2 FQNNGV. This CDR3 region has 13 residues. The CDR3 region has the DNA TGTGCCAGCAGCTTAGGGCGGCAAGAGACCCAGTACTTC. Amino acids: CASSLGRQETQYF.

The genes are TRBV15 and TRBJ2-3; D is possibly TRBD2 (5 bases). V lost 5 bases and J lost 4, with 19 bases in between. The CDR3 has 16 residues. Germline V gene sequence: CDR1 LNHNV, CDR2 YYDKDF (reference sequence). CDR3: CATSGRGGSEADTQYF. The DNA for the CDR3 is TGTGCCACCAGCGGGCGAGGTGGGAGTGAGGCAGATACGCAGTATTTT.

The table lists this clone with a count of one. CDR3 sequence: CASSLMPGNTGELFF. CDR3 DNA sequence: TGTGCCAGCAGCTTAATGCCAGGGAACACCGGGGAGCTGTTTTTT. V and J are TRBV7-3 and TRBJ2-2; D not certain. V lost 1 base and J 1 base, leaving 7 bases between the germline ends. Germline CDR1 is SGHTA and CDR2 is FQGTGA. This CDR3 spans 15 amino acids.